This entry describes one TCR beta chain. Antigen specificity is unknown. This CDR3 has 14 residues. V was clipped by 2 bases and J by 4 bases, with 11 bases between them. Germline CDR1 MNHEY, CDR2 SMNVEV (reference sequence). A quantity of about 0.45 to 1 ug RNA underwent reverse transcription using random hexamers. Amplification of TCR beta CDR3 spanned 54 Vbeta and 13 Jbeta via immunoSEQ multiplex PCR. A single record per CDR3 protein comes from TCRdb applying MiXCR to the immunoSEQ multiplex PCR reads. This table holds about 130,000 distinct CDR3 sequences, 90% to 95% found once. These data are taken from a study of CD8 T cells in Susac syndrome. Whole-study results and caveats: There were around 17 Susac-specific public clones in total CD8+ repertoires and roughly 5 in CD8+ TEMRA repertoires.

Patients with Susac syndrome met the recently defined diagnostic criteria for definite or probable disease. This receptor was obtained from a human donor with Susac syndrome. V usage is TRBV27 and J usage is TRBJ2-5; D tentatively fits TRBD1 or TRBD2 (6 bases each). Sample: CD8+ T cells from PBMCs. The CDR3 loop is CASSLRGDTETQYF. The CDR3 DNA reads TGTGCCAGCAGTTTAAGGGGGGATACAGAGACCCAGTACTTC.